The 26 T cell receptor beta chains below come from one sample, sequenced in a study of T cells in Graves' hyperthyroidism and ophthalmopathy. RNA transcripts yielded amplified TCR beta CDR3 regions. Using the HTBI primer set, a first-round RT-PCR was run on the TCR CDR3. Each CDR3 protein gets one entry after TCRdb re-called the multiplex PCR reads with MiXCR. The profile covers roughly 500,000 distinct CDR3 sequences, with approximately 49% appearing a single time and about 45% taken by the ten largest. Source material: peripheral blood or thyroid tissue (not recorded which). The origin of the receptors is an adult woman with Graves' disease, either hyperthyroidism or ophthalmopathy (not recorded which).

V is TRBV7-9 and J is TRBJ2-7; 8 bases align to TRBD1. V lost 6 bases, J lost 3 bases, and 13 bases stayed unmatched. This CDR3 region has 16 residues. Germline loops: CDR1 SEHNR, CDR2 FQNEAQ (reference sequence). CDR3 DNA: TGTGCCAGCAGTGCTAGAGTACGGGACAGGAACTACGAGCAGTACTTC. Amino acid sequence: CASSARVRDRNYEQYF.

V gene TRBV25-1 combines with J gene TRBJ2-2, with D perhaps TRBD1 or TRBD2 (6 bases each). Looked up from germline, CDR1 is MGHDK and CDR2 is SYGVNS. The CDR3 loop spans 16 amino acids. Trimming took off 7 bases at V and 7 bases at J, with 22 bases between the two ends. This CDR3 is CASTPKPGAGIGELFF. The DNA of the CDR3 is TGTGCCAGCACGCCTAAGCCAGGGGCGGGGATCGGGGAGCTGTTTTTT.

This clonotype has ten or more counts. The chain links TRBV28 to TRBJ2-7, with a weak D call TRBD2 (5 bases). The CDR3 totals 13 residues. V dropped 8 bases and J dropped 0 bases, with 11 bases sitting between them. Germline CDR1 is MDHEN and CDR2 is SYDVKM. DNA for the CDR3: TGTGCCAGCCATTGGAGGAACTCCTACGAGCAGTACTTC. Its protein is CASHWRNSYEQYF.

This clonotype was picked up a small number of times. The chain couples TRBV7-2 to TRBJ2-7, with D perhaps matching TRBD2 (5 bases). The CDR3 is made up of 15 amino acids. Germline CDR1 reads SGHTA; CDR2 reads FQGNSA. Trimming removed 3 bases at V and 2 bases at J, with 14 bases between. The CDR3: CASSFRLADAYEQYF. Here the CDR3 DNA reads TGTGCCAGCAGCTTTAGGCTAGCTGATGCCTACGAGCAGTACTTC. The entire variable domain, with the rest obtained from reference TRBV7-2 and TRBJ2-7, is as follows: GAGVSQSPSNKVTEKGKDVELRCDPISGHTALYWYRQSLGQGLEFLIYFQGNSAPDKSGLPSDRFSAERTGGSVSTLTIQRTQQEDSAVYLCASSFRLADAYEQYFGPGTRLTVT.

The sample holds many counts of this clonotype. The chain has TRBV29-1 and TRBJ1-1, with 9 nucleotides matching TRBD1. Germline trimming cut 7 bases from V and 4 bases from J; bases unmatched to any gene: 4. The CDR3 has 12 amino acids. The germline CDR1 and CDR2 sequences are SQVTM and ANQGSEA. This chain's CDR3 is CSGETGGTEAFF. The CDR3 coding sequence is TGCAGCGGGGAGACAGGGGGCACTGAAGCTTTCTTT.

This clonotype was counted between two and nine times. At one end the junction does not follow the germline gene, possibly because of a read error. The chain employs TRBV10-3 and TRBJ1-1; D may be TRBD1 (6 bases). Germline CDR1 ENHRY, CDR2 SYGVKD. The CDR3 sequence is 13 residues long. The CDR3 DNA sequence: TGTGCCAGCAGTTTACTAGGGGGTGCTGAAGCTTTCTTT. This encodes CASSLLGGAEAFF.

The rearrangement joins TRBV7-9 to TRBJ1-3; D is unresolved. In germline, CDR1 is SEHNR, CDR2 FQNEAQ (reference sequence). Between the trimmed V and J ends, which lost 3 bases and 0 bases, there was a span of 15 bases. The CDR3 loop spans 17 amino acids. The CDR3 spells CASSFPVAQLSGNTIYF. CDR3 in DNA: TGTGCCAGCAGCTTCCCCGTTGCGCAACTCTCTGGAAACACCATATATTTT.

The chain is built from TRBV10-2 and TRBJ1-4, with TRBD1 matching over 7 bases. CDR1 is WSHSY, CDR2 SAAADI, per germline. The CDR3 runs to 15 residues. J lost 5 bases, V lost 5 bases, and 8 bases had no gene match. The CDR3 bases are TGCGCCAGCAGTCTTGGGACAGAGATAAATGAAAAACTGTTTTTT. Protein sequence: CASSLGTEINEKLFF.

This clonotype is a singleton in its sample. The CDR3 DNA follows: TGCAGTGCTAGAGCGACTAGCGGGAGGCAGACCCAGTACTTC. It specifies CSARATSGRQTQYF. The V gene is TRBV20-1, the J gene TRBJ2-5; 13 bases match TRBD2. The CDR3 length is 14 residues. Per the germline V gene, CDR1 is DFQATT and CDR2 is SNEGSKA (reference sequence). The V gene end was trimmed by 1 base and the J gene end by 6 bases; junction bases not matched to a gene: 2.

This clonotype came up many times. CDR3 protein: CASGPTSGPYEQYF. In nucleotides, the CDR3 is TGTGCCAGCGGACCGACTAGCGGGCCTTACGAGCAGTACTTC. This chain connects TRBV7-2 to TRBJ2-7; 10 bases match TRBD2. Germline V gives CDR1 SGHTA, CDR2 FQGNSA. With V trimmed by 8 bases and J by 4 bases, 8 bases remained unmatched. This CDR3 is 14 amino acids long. Full variable domain (outside the CDR3, taken from reference TRBV7-2 and TRBJ2-7): GAGVSQSPSNKVTEKGKDVELRCDPISGHTALYWYRQSLGQGLEFLIYFQGNSAPDKSGLPSDRFSAERTGGSVSTLTIQRTQQEDSAVYLCASGPTSGPYEQYFGPGTRLTVT.

This clonotype occurred many times. The chain has TRBV2 and TRBJ2-2; D might be TRBD2 (6 bases). CDR3 size: 14 residues. Per germline, CDR1 SNHLY and CDR2 FYNNEI. V lost 4 bases, J lost 3 bases, and 9 bases lay in between. The CDR3 sequence is CASSAGVDTGELFF. The CDR3 DNA follows: TGTGCCAGCAGTGCGGGAGTAGACACCGGGGAGCTGTTTTTT.

This clonotype was seen a few times. Likely a read error: the CDR3 ends without its conserved phenylalanine or tryptophan. Because the CDR3's place on the DNA is in doubt, the DNA is left out and the CDR3 is given as listed by TCRdb. The chain employs TRBV29-1 and TRBJ1-2. The germline gives CDR1 SQVTM, CDR2 ANQGSEA. Counting both end residues, the CDR3 totals 10 amino acids. CDR3 residues: CSGAKTSDPY.

Only a few counts were recorded for this clonotype. The V and J genes are TRBV11-3 and TRBJ1-1; D is undetermined. CDR3 length: 12 residues. Trimming left V 1 base short and J 8 bases short, with 8 bases between. The germline V gene encodes CDR1 SGHNT and CDR2 YENEEA. The DNA for the CDR3 is TGTGCCAGCAGCTTAGTTGCGGGCGAAGCTTTCTTT. Translated, it gives CASSLVAGEAFF.

This clonotype has ten or more counts. The DNA for the CDR3 is TGTGCCAGCAGTTTCGGCCCTCTAGGGGGCGAGCAGTACTTC. It encodes CASSFGPLGGEQYF. V and J are TRBV12-3 or TRBV12-4 and TRBJ2-7; possibly TRBD1 for D (6 bases). The CDR3 length is 14 residues. V lost 3 bases and J lost 6, with 15 bases in between.

This clonotype was detected many times. The rearrangement uses TRBV19 and TRBJ1-3; a weak D match, TRBD1 (5 bases). CDR1 LNHDA and CDR2 SQIVND come from the germline V gene (reference sequence). This CDR3 has 14 amino acids. V lost 3 bases and J lost 2, with 8 bases in between. The CDR3 protein is CASSIGTPGNTIYF. The CDR3 DNA is TGTGCCAGTAGTATCGGGACGCCTGGAAACACCATATATTTT.

The chain uses TRBV10-3 and TRBJ2-6; D is possibly TRBD1 or TRBD2 (5 bases each). The CDR3 has 17 amino acids. In germline, CDR1 is ENHRY, CDR2 SYGVKD. Between the trimmed V and J ends, which lost 6 bases and 0 bases, there was a span of 15 bases. CDR3 amino acids: CAISSPGRFSGANVLTF. CDR3 DNA sequence: TGTGCCATCAGCAGCCCGGGACGGTTCTCTGGGGCCAACGTCCTGACTTTC.

In DNA form, the CDR3 reads TGCAGTGCGATAGGGGGAAGGCAAGAGACCCAGTACTTC. Translation: CSAIGGRQETQYF. The gene calls are TRBV20-1 and TRBJ2-5, with a possible D match to TRBD1 (6 bases). CDR1 and CDR2 (germline): DFQATT, SNEGSKA (reference sequence). CDR3 length: 13 residues. Trimming shortened V by 6 bases and J by 2 bases, and 13 bases separated the two germline ends.

This clonotype was picked up many times. The chain couples TRBV5-8 to TRBJ2-5, with TRBD1 as a possible D gene (6 bases). The germline gives CDR1 SGHTS, CDR2 YDEGEE. This CDR3 is built from 15 residues. Deletions cut 4 bases from V and 3 bases from J, with 16 bases between. The CDR3 nucleotides read TGTGCCAGCAGCCCAGGGGCGTTGCGGGAAGAGACCCAGTACTTC. Amino acids: CASSPGALREETQYF. Full variable domain (outside the CDR3, taken from reference TRBV5-8 and TRBJ2-5): EAGVTQSPTHLIKTRGQQATLRCSPISGHTSVYWYQQALGLGLQFLLWYDEGEERNRGNFPPRFSGRQFPNYSSELNVNALELEDSALYLCASSPGALREETQYFGPGTRLLVL.

This clonotype appeared many times. The V gene is TRBV25-1, the J gene TRBJ1-4, with a possible D match to TRBD1 (5 bases). The CDR3 sequence is 14 residues long. Trimming stripped 1 base from V and 7 bases from J, with 10 bases between. CDR1 is MGHDK, CDR2 SYGVNS, per germline. CDR3 residues: CASSESRATEKLFF. CDR3 bases: TGTGCCAGCAGTGAATCCAGGGCAACTGAAAAACTGTTTTTT.

This sequence joins TRBV10-3 and TRBJ1-1, with D possibly matching TRBD1 (6 bases). Deletions cut 3 bases from V and 0 bases from J, with 8 bases between. CDR3 length: 14 residues. The germline CDR1 and CDR2 sequences are ENHRY and SYGVKD. DNA of the CDR3: TGTGCCATCAGTGACCAGGGGATGAACACTGAAGCTTTCTTT. Protein sequence: CAISDQGMNTEAFF.

There are many counts of this clonotype. The genes are TRBV9 and TRBJ2-6; D is perhaps TRBD1 (6 bases). Germline CDR1 is SGDLS and CDR2 is YYNGEE. V was clipped by 0 bases and J by 2 bases, with 9 bases between them. The CDR3 contains 16 residues. The DNA for the CDR3 is TGTGCCAGCAGCGTAGGACAGGCTGCTGGGGCCAACGTCCTGACTTTC. Its protein is CASSVGQAAGANVLTF.

The chain joins TRBV9 to TRBJ1-6; D call uncertain. The CDR3 contains 15 residues. V lost 4 bases and J lost 5, with 13 bases in between. CDR1 and CDR2 from the germline V gene are SGDLS and YYNGEE. The CDR3 nucleotides read TGTGCCAGCAGCCGAGGAGGGCTTGATAATTCACCCCTCCACTTT. Translated, it gives CASSRGGLDNSPLHF.

The CDR3 DNA reads TGTGCCAGCAGCTTATCCCCCGGACAGGGGAAAAGGTGCTATGGCTACACCTTC. It codes for CASSLSPGQGKRCYGYTF. The rearrangement uses TRBV7-3 and TRBJ1-2, with 9 bases identical to TRBD1. V was clipped by 2 bases and J by 4 bases; unmatched bases: 14. CDR1 is SGHTA, CDR2 FQGTGA, per germline. The CDR3 covers 18 residues.

Ten or more counts support this clonotype. The rearrangement links TRBV7-2 to TRBJ1-1; 9 positions agree with TRBD1. The CDR3 sequence is 15 residues long. Trimming at V came to 1 base and at J to 5 bases, leaving 5 bases not matched to a gene. The germline V gene encodes CDR1 SGHTA and CDR2 FQGNSA. CDR3 nucleotide sequence: TGTGCCAGCAGCTTAGTGGGGACAGGGCGGACTGAAGCTTTCTTT. It yields the protein CASSLVGTGRTEAFF. Looking up the rest from reference TRBV7-2 and TRBJ1-1 gives the full variable domain: GAGVSQSPSNKVTEKGKDVELRCDPISGHTALYWYRQSLGQGLEFLIYFQGNSAPDKSGLPSDRFSAERTGGSVSTLTIQRTQQEDSAVYLCASSLVGTGRTEAFFGQGTRLTVV.

The rearrangement uses TRBV7-9 and TRBJ2-7; 7 bases map to TRBD1. Unmatched junction bases numbered 4, after V lost 5 bases and J lost 3 bases. CDR1 and CDR2 (germline): SEHNR, FQNEAQ (reference sequence). The CDR3 runs to 13 residues. The CDR3 loop is CASSGQGDYEQYF. The DNA of the CDR3 is TGTGCCAGCAGCGGGCAGGGGGACTACGAGCAGTACTTC.

This clonotype was seen many times. The chain uses TRBV4-2 and TRBJ1-1, with D possibly matching TRBD1 (5 bases). With 4 bases removed from V and 8 bases from J, the gap between germline ends came to 11 bases. There are 12 residues in the CDR3. Germline V gene sequence: CDR1 LGHNA, CDR2 YNFKEQ. CDR3 nucleotides: TGTGCCAGCAGCCTGGCTGGGGGGGAAGCTTTCTTT. It yields the protein CASSLAGGEAFF.